Included here is one TCR beta chain sequence, with context. The sample is drawn from a study of early T cells in non-severe SARS-CoV-2 infection. TCRdb called the 5' RACE reads again in MiXCR, with one record for every CDR3 protein. The sample has about 67,000 distinct CDR3 sequences, about 9.1% seen once; the top ten hold around a sixth. Germline V gives CDR1 MDHEN, CDR2 SYDVKM. V shed 3 bases, J shed 2 bases, and the junction held 5 bases outside the gene matches. CDR3 length: 15 amino acids. The chain joins TRBV28 to TRBJ2-5, with 8 positions matching TRBD2. This receptor was identified in an adult who was a healthcare worker with PCR-confirmed SARS-CoV-2 infection or an uninfected control (not recorded which). The sequences come from whole blood, collected at baseline. The CDR3, as DNA: TGTGCCAGCAGTTTGAGCGGGGGCTCACAAGAGACCCAGTACTTC. Translating it yields CASSLSGGSQETQYF.